This T cell receptor beta chain was captured by sequencing in a study of blood T cell repertoires in COVID-19. At the level of the study: Sites across the United States, Italy and Spain contributed samples from acute and convalescent COVID-19. In each case, the material was cDNA or gDNA derived from T cells, B-cell-depleted T cells, or PBMCs.

Per the authors' pipeline: Researchers report that nucleated cell counts were estimated from reference gene primer amplification. Clones were read by immunoSEQ multiplex PCR, and TCRdb kept only the in-frame ones, dropping some. The V and J calls and the clone size are those of that table, but D and trimming were determined from the DNA. The profile covers around 250,000 clones, with around 83% appearing a single time and around 8.9% taken by the ten largest. This clonotype was sampled from a man aged 35 to 55 with active or convalescent COVID-19. Material: peripheral blood.

In nucleotides, the CDR3 is TGCGCCAGCAGCCAAGAGAGTCGGAGGATGCAGCTGTTTTTT. This gives the protein CASSQESRRMQLFF. The chain couples TRBV4-1 to TRBJ2-2; tentatively, D is TRBD2 (5 bases). V dropped 0 bases and J dropped 12 bases, with 14 bases sitting between them. This CDR3 region has 14 residues. Germline CDR1 is MGHRA and CDR2 is YSYEKL.